The present TCR beta chain was sequenced within a study of blood T cell repertoires in COVID-19. This table comes from immunoSEQ multiplex PCR, and its TCRdb copy is limited to in-frame clones, with some not included. The sample lists roughly 70,000 clones, 80% to 90% seen once, with roughly 6.2% in the top ten. V gave up 6 bases and J gave up 6 bases; unmatched junction bases: 19. Germline lookup yields CDR1 SNHLY and CDR2 FYNNEI. This CDR3 is 18 amino acids long. The rearrangement links TRBV2 to TRBJ2-7; 11 bases map to TRBD2. The receptor was derived from a woman of 80 years or more with active COVID-19. The sample taken for sequencing was peripheral blood. CDR3 protein: CASSPGTSGTQKGLEQYF. The DNA of the CDR3 is TGTGCCAGCAGCCCCGGGACTAGCGGAACTCAAAAAGGGCTCGAGCAGTACTTC.